A selection of T cell receptor beta chains follows, all from one sample in a study of cytomegalovirus exposure and HLA in healthy donors. The table came from immunoSEQ multiplex PCR; TCRdb's copy has only in-frame clones and leaves some out. The repertoire consists of approximately 110,000 clones, with nearly 85% occurring once and the leading ten covering roughly 6.1%. Sequencing was done on a sample of PBMCs. These receptors were collected from a man aged 18 to 30 in good health and CMV-seronegative. Both conserved end residues are part of each CDR3. The order of the fields is CDR3 length, V gene, clone size, J gene, D gene, CDR3 protein. The D gene is left open where the match is weak. Rows may omit the clone size; those that give it use once, few, many or a size class.

16	TRBV19	.	TRBJ2-1	.	CASSIIRLVSFNEQFF
15	TRBV19	.	TRBJ2-1	.	CASSTRDSQNNEQFF
16	TRBV9	.	TRBJ2-3	.	CASSPGETSGTDTQYF
15	TRBV5-4	.	TRBJ2-1	.	CASSFTGPGLNEQFF
15	TRBV5-1	.	TRBJ1-2	.	CASSSLPSSNYGYTF
16	TRBV27	.	TRBJ2-1	.	CASSFGPGRAYNEQFF
14	TRBV28	.	TRBJ1-2	.	CASSLGQGRVGYTF
14	TRBV16	.	TRBJ1-1	.	CASSRQGVNTEAFF
12	TRBV29-1	.	TRBJ2-7	TRBD1	CSVRQGEYEQYF
14	TRBV12-5	.	TRBJ1-6	.	CASGHFEVGSPLHF
15	TRBV5-1	few	TRBJ2-7	TRBD1	CASSLAPTGVYEQYF
13	TRBV10-3	.	TRBJ1-4	.	CAISEESDEKLFF
16	TRBV29-1	.	TRBJ2-2	TRBD2	CSVEGGAGGPPGELFF
17	TRBV28	once	TRBJ1-5	.	CASSFPRQMYSNQPQHF
14	TRBV6-5	.	TRBJ1-1	.	CASSYYRWNTEAFF
13	TRBV29-1	once	TRBJ2-2	.	CSVIGNHTGELFF
13	TRBV7-9	.	TRBJ2-3	.	CASSLSLTDTQYF
16	TRBV15	.	TRBJ2-1	TRBD1	CATSRPDRPEGDEQFF
13	TRBV28	.	TRBJ2-1	.	CASEGAQYNEQFF
13	TRBV28	.	TRBJ2-2	.	CASRRPGAGELFF
13	TRBV27	.	TRBJ1-5	.	CASRSLGNQPQHF
15	TRBV6-1	.	TRBJ2-2	.	CASSFGGPLDGELFF
15	TRBV6-5	.	TRBJ1-6	.	CASTPWLEDNSPLHF
15	TRBV6-1	.	TRBJ1-2	.	CASSLGHSANYGYTF
15	TRBV2	.	TRBJ2-5	TRBD1	CVSSVAGDREETQYF
13	TRBV5-8	.	TRBJ2-3	.	CASPGASTDTQYF
16	TRBV12-2	.	TRBJ2-7	.	CASRTTVAGGSYEQYF
17	TRBV7-6	.	TRBJ1-4	TRBD1	CASSLGAWTGAQEKLFF
15	TRBV19	.	TRBJ2-3	TRBD2	CASSLGASGKDTQYF
17	TRBV5-1	.	TRBJ2-5	TRBD2	CASSLSRGLAGQETQYF
15	TRBV28	.	TRBJ2-7	.	CASSTSGQSSYEQYF
15	TRBV5-1	.	TRBJ1-1	.	CASSFGLQTHTEAFF
14	TRBV6-5	once	TRBJ2-5	.	CASSYPGHPGAQYF